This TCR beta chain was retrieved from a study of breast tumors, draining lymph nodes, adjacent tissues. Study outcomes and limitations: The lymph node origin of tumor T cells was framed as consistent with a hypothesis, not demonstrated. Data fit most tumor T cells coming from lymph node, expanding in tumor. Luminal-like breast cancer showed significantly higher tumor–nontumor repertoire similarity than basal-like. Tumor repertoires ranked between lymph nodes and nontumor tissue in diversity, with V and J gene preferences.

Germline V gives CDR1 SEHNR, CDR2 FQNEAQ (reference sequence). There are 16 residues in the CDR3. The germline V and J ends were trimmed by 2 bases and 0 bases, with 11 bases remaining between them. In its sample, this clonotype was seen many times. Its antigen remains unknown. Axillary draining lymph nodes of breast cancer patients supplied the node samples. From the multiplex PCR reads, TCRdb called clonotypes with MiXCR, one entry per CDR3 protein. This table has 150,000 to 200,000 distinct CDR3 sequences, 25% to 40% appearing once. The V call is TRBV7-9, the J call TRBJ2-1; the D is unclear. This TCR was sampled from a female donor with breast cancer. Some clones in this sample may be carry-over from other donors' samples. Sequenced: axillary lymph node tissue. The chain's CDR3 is CASSLRRGNSYNEQFF. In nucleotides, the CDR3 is TGTGCCAGCAGCTTAAGGCGCGGCAACTCCTACAATGAGCAGTTCTTC.